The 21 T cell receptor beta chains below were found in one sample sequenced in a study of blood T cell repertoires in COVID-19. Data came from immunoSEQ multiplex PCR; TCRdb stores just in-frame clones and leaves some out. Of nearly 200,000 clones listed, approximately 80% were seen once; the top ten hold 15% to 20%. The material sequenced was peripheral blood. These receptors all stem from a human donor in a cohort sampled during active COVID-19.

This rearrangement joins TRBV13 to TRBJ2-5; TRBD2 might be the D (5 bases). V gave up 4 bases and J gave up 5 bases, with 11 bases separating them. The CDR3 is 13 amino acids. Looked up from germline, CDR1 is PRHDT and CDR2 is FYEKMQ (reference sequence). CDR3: CASSSRDRETQYF. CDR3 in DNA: TGTGCCAGCAGCTCCCGGGATCGGGAGACCCAGTACTTC.

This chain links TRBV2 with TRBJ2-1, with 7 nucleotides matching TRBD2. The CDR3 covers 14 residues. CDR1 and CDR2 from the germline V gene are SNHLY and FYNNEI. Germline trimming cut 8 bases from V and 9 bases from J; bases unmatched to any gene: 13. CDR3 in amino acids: CASRQRGGPGEQFF. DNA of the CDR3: TGTGCCAGCCGCCAGCGGGGTGGCCCGGGTGAGCAGTTCTTC.

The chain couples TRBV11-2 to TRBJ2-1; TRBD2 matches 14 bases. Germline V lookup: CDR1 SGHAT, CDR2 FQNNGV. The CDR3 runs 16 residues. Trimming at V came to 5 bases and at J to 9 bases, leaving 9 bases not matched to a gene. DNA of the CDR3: TGTGCCAGCAGCCGCGGACTAGCGGGAGGTAGTAGTGAGCAGTTCTTC. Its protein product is CASSRGLAGGSSEQFF.

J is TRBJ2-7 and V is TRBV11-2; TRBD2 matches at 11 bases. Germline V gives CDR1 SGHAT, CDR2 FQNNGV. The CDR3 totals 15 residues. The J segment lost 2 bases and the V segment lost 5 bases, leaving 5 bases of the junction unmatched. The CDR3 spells CASSPLAGGPYEQYF. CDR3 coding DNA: TGTGCCAGCAGCCCTTTAGCGGGAGGGCCCTACGAGCAGTACTTC. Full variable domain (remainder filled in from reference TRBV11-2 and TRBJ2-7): EAGVAQSPRYKIIEKRQSVAFWCNPISGHATLYWYQQILGQGPKLLIQFQNNGVVDDSQLPKDRFSAERLKGVDSTLKIQPAKLEDSAVYLCASSPLAGGPYEQYFGPGTRLTVT.

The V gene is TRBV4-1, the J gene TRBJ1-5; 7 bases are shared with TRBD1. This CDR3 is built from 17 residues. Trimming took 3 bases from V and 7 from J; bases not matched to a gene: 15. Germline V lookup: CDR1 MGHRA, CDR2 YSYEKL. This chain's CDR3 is CASSQGDREGRRQPQHF. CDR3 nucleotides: TGCGCCAGCAGCCAGGGAGACAGGGAAGGGCGGAGACAGCCCCAGCATTTT.

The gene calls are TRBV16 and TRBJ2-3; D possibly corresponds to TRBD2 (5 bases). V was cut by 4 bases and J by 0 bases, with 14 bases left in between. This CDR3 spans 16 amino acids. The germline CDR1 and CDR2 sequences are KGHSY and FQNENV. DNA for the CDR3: TGTGCCAGCAGCCCCTCGGGTCAGCGGAGCACAGATACGCAGTATTTT. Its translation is CASSPSGQRSTDTQYF. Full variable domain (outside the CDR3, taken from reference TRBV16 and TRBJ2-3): GEEVAQTPKHLVRGEGQKAKLYCAPIKGHSYVFWYQQVLKNEFKFLISFQNENVFDETGMPKERFSAKCLPNSPCSLEIQATKLEDSAVYFCASSPSGQRSTDTQYFGPGTRLTVL.

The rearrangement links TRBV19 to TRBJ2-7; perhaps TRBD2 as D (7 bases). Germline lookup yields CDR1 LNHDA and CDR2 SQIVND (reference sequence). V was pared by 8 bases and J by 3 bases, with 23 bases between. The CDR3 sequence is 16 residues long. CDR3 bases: TGTGCCAGTTCGAGAGGGGGGGACCCGAAATTCTACGAGCAGTACTTC. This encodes CASSRGGDPKFYEQYF.

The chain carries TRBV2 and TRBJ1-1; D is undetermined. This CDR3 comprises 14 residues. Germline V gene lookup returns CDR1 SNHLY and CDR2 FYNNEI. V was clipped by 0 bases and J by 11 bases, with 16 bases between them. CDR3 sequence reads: CASSEALEVAAAFF. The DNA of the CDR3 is TGTGCCAGCAGTGAAGCGCTTGAGGTGGCGGCGGCTTTCTTT.

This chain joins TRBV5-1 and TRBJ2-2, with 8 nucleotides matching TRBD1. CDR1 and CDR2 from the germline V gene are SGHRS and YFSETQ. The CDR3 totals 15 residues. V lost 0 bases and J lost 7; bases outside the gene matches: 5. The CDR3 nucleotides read TGCGCCAGCAGCTTGGGCAGGGGGCTTGTCGGGGAGCTGTTTTTT. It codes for CASSLGRGLVGELFF.

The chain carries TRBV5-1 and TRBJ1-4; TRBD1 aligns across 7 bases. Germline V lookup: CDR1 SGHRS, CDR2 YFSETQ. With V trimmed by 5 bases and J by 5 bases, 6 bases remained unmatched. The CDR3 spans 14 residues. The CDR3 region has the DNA TGCGCCAGCAGTTACAGGGGACCAAATGAAAAACTGTTTTTT. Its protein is CASSYRGPNEKLFF.

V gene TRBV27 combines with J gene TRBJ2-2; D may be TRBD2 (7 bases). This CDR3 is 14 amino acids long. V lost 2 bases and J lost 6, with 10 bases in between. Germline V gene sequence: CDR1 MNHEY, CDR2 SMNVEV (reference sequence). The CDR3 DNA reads TGTGCCAGCAGTTTAGTCGGGGGGCCCGGGGAGCTGTTTTTT. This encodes CASSLVGGPGELFF.

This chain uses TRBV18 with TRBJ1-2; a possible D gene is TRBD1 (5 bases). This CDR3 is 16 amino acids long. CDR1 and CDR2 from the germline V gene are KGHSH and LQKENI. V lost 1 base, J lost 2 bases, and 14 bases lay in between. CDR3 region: CASSPLSQGGNYGYTF. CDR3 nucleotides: TGTGCCAGCTCACCACTTAGTCAGGGAGGCAACTATGGCTACACCTTC.

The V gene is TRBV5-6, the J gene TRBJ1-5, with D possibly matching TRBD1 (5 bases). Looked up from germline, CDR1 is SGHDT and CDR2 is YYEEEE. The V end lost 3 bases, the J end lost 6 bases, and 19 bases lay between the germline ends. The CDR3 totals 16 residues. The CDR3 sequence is CASSSARQGMAQPQHF. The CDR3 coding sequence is TGTGCCAGCAGCTCCGCGCGGCAGGGTATGGCTCAGCCCCAGCATTTT.

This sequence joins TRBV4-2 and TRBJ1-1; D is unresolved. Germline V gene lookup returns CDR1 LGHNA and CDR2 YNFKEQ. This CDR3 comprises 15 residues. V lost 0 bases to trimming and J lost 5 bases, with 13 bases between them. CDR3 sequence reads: CASSQERRGATEAFF. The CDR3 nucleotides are TGTGCCAGCAGCCAAGAGCGGCGTGGAGCAACTGAAGCTTTCTTT.

CDR3 region: CASSIQGFDTQYF. In nucleotides, the CDR3 is TGTGCCAGCAGTATACAGGGGTTCGATACGCAGTATTTT. The genes are TRBV2 and TRBJ2-3; 7 bases agree with TRBD1. The CDR3 spans 13 residues. The trim removed 5 bases at V and 6 bases at J, leaving 5 bases unmatched. Germline CDR1 SNHLY, CDR2 FYNNEI.

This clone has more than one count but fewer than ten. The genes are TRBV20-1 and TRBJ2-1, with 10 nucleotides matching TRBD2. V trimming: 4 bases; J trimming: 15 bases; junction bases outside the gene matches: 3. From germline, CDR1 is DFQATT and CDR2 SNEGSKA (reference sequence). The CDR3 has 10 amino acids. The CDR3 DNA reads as TGCAGTGCTAAGGGACTAGCGCCGTTCTTC. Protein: CSAKGLAPFF.

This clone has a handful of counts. CDR3 sequence (DNA): TGCGCCAGCAGCGGGACAGGGAAAAACACTGAAGCTTTCTTT. Protein sequence: CASSGTGKNTEAFF. V and J are TRBV10-1 and TRBJ1-1; 9 bases align to TRBD1. The CDR3 is made up of 14 amino acids. CDR1 and CDR2 (germline): WNHNN, SYGVQD (reference sequence). Germline trimming cut 6 bases from V and 2 bases from J; bases unmatched to any gene: 4.

Here the CDR3 reads CASSRASAGELFF. CDR3 nucleotides: TGTGCCAGTAGTAGAGCTAGCGCCGGGGAGCTGTTTTTT. The genes are TRBV19 and TRBJ2-2, with TRBD2 as a possible D gene (6 bases). CDR1 LNHDA and CDR2 SQIVND come from the germline V gene (reference sequence). The V end was cut by 4 bases, the J end by 6 bases, with 9 bases between. This CDR3 is 13 amino acids long.

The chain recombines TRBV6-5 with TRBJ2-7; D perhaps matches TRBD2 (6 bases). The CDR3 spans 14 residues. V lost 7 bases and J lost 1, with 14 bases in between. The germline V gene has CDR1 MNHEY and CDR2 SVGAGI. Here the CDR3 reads CASIMDGGSYEQYF. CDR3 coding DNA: TGTGCCAGCATTATGGACGGGGGTTCCTACGAGCAGTACTTC.

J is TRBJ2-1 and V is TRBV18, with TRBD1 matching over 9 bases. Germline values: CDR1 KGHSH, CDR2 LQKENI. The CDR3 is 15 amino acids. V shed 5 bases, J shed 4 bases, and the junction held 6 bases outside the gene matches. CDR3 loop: CASSADRGMYNEQFF. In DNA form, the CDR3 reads TGTGCCAGCTCAGCGGACAGGGGCATGTACAATGAGCAGTTCTTC.

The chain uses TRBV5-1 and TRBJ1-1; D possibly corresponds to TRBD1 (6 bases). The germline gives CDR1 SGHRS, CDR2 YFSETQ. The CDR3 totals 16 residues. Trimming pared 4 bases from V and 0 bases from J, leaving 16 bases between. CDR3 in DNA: TGCGCCAGCAGCGCCAAGATCCAGGGGATGAACACTGAAGCTTTCTTT. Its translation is CASSAKIQGMNTEAFF.